This T cell receptor beta chain was recovered during a study of blood T cell repertoires in COVID-19. In Seattle, patients joined the study during active infection and were tracked longitudinally. The assay was immunoSEQ multiplex PCR, and TCRdb's table has in-frame clones only and misses some. The table includes about 95,000 clones, 81% detected once. V was shortened by 7 bases and J by 8 bases, with 20 bases between the two germline ends. Looked up from germline, CDR1 is MDHEN and CDR2 is SYDVKM. CDR3 size: 14 residues. This TCR was recovered from an elderly man with COVID-19, enrolled during active disease. The chain links TRBV28 to TRBJ1-2, with a possible D match to TRBD1 (6 bases). What was sequenced was peripheral blood. This CDR3 is CASTRQALFGGYTF. The CDR3 coding sequence is TGTGCCAGCACACGACAGGCGCTTTTCGGGGGCTACACCTTC.